These 8 T cell receptor beta chains were sequenced from one sample in a study of T cell clonotyping in hematopoietic cell transplantation. Sequenced by immunoSEQ multiplex PCR; TCRdb stores in-frame clones only, minus some. The repertoire holds 7,000 or so clones, with around nine tenths as singletons. The sample was PBMCs, taken 100 days after allogeneic stem cell transplant. These receptors were obtained from a male patient aged 50 to 60 who had an allogeneic stem cell transplant from a related donor, so the T cells may come from the graft donor. Some clones in this sample may be carry-over from other donors' samples.

The genes are TRBV30 and TRBJ1-1; TRBD1 matches 8 bases. The CDR3 is 11 residues long. Trimming at V came to 3 bases and at J to 10 bases, leaving 4 bases not matched to a gene. Germline assignment: CDR1 GTSNPN and CDR2 SVGIG (reference sequence). CDR3 bases: TGTGCCTGGAGGAGGACAGGGAGAGCTTTCTTT. Protein sequence: CAWRRTGRAFF.

This chain uses TRBV6-1 with TRBJ1-1; D perhaps matches TRBD1 (5 bases). Trimming left V 8 bases short and J 0 bases short, with 10 bases between. Germline CDR1 MNHNS, CDR2 SASEGT. This CDR3 comprises 13 residues. The CDR3 DNA reads as TGTGCCAGCGGTCAGGGTATGAACACTGAAGCTTTCTTT. Translated, it gives CASGQGMNTEAFF.

The chain employs TRBV30 and TRBJ1-1, with TRBD1 as a possible D gene (6 bases). The CDR3 spans 14 residues. V dropped 3 bases and J dropped 0 bases, with 11 bases sitting between them. The germline gives CDR1 GTSNPN, CDR2 SVGIG (reference sequence). This CDR3 reads CAWRLGTLNTEAFF. The CDR3, as DNA: TGTGCCTGGAGGTTAGGGACATTGAACACTGAAGCTTTCTTT.

The rearrangement uses TRBV30 and TRBJ2-2; D is unclear. Germline V gene data show CDR1 as GTSNPN and CDR2 as SVGIG (reference sequence). Deletions cut 2 bases from V and 8 bases from J, with 9 bases between. This CDR3 is 12 amino acids long. The CDR3 is CAWSPSRGELFF. In nucleotides, the CDR3 is TGTGCCTGGAGTCCCAGCCGGGGGGAGCTGTTTTTT.

The chain is built from TRBV27 and TRBJ1-1; D perhaps matches TRBD1 (5 bases). The CDR3 is 14 amino acids. Germline-derived CDR1 and CDR2 are MNHEY and SMNVEV (reference sequence). Trimming pared 0 bases from V and 5 bases from J, leaving 10 bases between. The CDR3 DNA follows: TGTGCCAGCAGTTTATCGGCAGGGTGGACTGAAGCTTTCTTT. It is translated as CASSLSAGWTEAFF.

This clone has more than one count but fewer than ten. The chain couples TRBV30 to TRBJ2-2, with a weak D call TRBD2 (6 bases). Germline-derived CDR1 and CDR2 are GTSNPN and SVGIG (reference sequence). The CDR3 covers 18 residues. The V gene lost 3 bases and the J gene lost 7 bases, with 27 bases spanning the gap. CDR3 loop: CAWRPPHVEGGVYGELFF. The CDR3 coding sequence is TGTGCCTGGAGGCCCCCCCACGTGGAGGGCGGGGTGTACGGGGAGCTGTTTTTT.

The chain couples TRBV19 to TRBJ1-1, with D perhaps TRBD1 (6 bases). In germline, CDR1 is LNHDA, CDR2 SQIVND (reference sequence). The CDR3 consists of 13 residues. V lost 2 bases to trimming and J lost 8 bases, with 12 bases between them. In DNA, the CDR3 is TGTGCCAGTAGTATAATATTCGGACAGGAAGCTTTCTTT. It codes for CASSIIFGQEAFF.

The sample holds one count of this clone. The rearrangement uses TRBV6-1 and TRBJ1-1, with a possible D match to TRBD1 (5 bases). Germline CDR1 and CDR2: MNHNS and SASEGT. CDR3 length equals 16 residues. Trimming removed 3 bases from V and 2 bases from J, with 16 bases in between. The CDR3 DNA reads TGTGCCAGCAGTGATGGGGGACGAAGACTAAACACTGAAGCTTTCTTT. Protein product: CASSDGGRRLNTEAFF.